This TCR beta chain appears in the sequencing data of a study of vaccination effects on CD4 cells after COVID-19. The CDR3 sequence is 14 residues long. CDR1 is SGHNT, CDR2 YYREEE, per germline (reference sequence). The trim removed 1 base at V and 4 bases at J, leaving 4 bases unmatched. Sequencing in the ViraFEST assay came after antigen-specific CD4+ T cells had been expanded with viral peptide pools, which were used to stimulate PBMC. Once cultured for around 11 days, the cells underwent separation to obtain CD4+ T cells. This person's SARS-CoV-2 infection, confirmed by PCR, occurred between March and December 2020. Assay used: immunoSEQ multiplex PCR; TCRdb lists only in-frame clones, some missing. Among more than 35,000 clones listed, roughly 80% were seen once. This clone was seen only once. Its specificity is not known.

The V gene is TRBV5-4, the J gene TRBJ2-5, with 7 positions matching TRBD2. The receptor was derived from a human donor who had a prior SARS-CoV-2 infection. This material consisted of CD4+ T cells from PBMCs cultured with a peptide pool, taken before COVID-19 vaccination. CDR3 coding DNA: TGTGCCAGCAGCTTGTTTGCGGGAGTAGAGACCCAGTACTTC. This translates into CASSLFAGVETQYF. Combining the CDR3 with reference TRBV5-4 and TRBJ2-5 gives the whole variable domain ETGVTQSPTHLIKTRGQQVTLRCSSQSGHNTVSWYQQALGQGPQFIFQYYREEENGRGNFPPRFSGLQFPNYSSELNVNALELDDSALYLCASSLFAGVETQYFGPGTRLLVL.